Sequencing of this T cell receptor (beta chain) was carried out in a study of cytomegalovirus exposure and HLA in healthy donors. Study at large: An early data release held some 85 million unique TCRs from HLA-typed donors.

PCR amplification relied on 60 Vbeta primers (plus 13 Jbeta primers). Libraries were prepared by immunoSEQ multiplex PCR; TCRdb keeps only in-frame clonotypes and omits some of them. The repertoire has about 120,000 clones, approximately 65% of them found once; the top ten carry approximately 1.4%. The CDR3 spans 13 residues. CDR1 ENHRY and CDR2 SYGVKD come from the germline V gene. Losses at the gene ends were 10 bases for V and 6 bases for J; bases not matched to a gene: 9. This clone showed up just once. There were likely unrecorded immune exposures, though donors were nominally healthy when sampled.

The sequenced sample was PBMCs. The sequence came from a man between 18 and 29 years old in good health and CMV-seronegative. The chain recombines TRBV10-3 with TRBJ1-1; 9 bases match TRBD1. Here the CDR3 reads CASVQGARAEAFF. The CDR3 DNA reads as TGTGCCAGTGTACAGGGGGCGCGCGCTGAAGCTTTCTTT.